This T cell receptor beta chain was recorded in a study of T cells in Graves' hyperthyroidism and ophthalmopathy. An absence of ophthalmopathy progression within 18 months meant stable Graves' hyperthyroidism. Patients between 18 and 65 years old had hyperthyroidism, newly diagnosed and lasting under 2 months. Patients were excluded because of uncontrolled infection, other autoimmune disease, pregnancy or lactation. Used for diagnoses were clinical symptoms, serum thyroxine and TRAb, thyroid ultrasound and orbital computed tomography. This clonotype showed up many times. Germline V gene data show CDR1 as MNHNS and CDR2 as SASEGT. The CDR3 consists of 18 residues. The V and J ends lost 7 bases and 4 bases respectively, with 28 bases between them. TCR beta CDR3 regions were amplified from RNA. The TCR CDR3 was amplified in a first-round RT-PCR using the HTBI primer set. TCRdb independently ran MiXCR on the multiplex PCR reads; one entry per CDR3 protein. The data show under 550,000 distinct CDR3 sequences, about 13% seen once.

Material for sequencing was blood. This TCR was sampled from a woman aged 18 to 35 with Graves' hyperthyroidism. The V gene is TRBV6-1, the J gene TRBJ1-2; unclear D gene. The CDR3 loop is CASTPLSPGGTTFYGYTF. The CDR3 bases are TGTGCCAGCACCCCACTTTCCCCTGGCGGAACCACCTTCTATGGCTACACCTTC.